This T cell receptor (beta chain) was observed in a study of regulatory T cells in long-lasting Graves disease. Study-level points and caveats: Persistent patients shared more public clonotypes (2,741) than newly diagnosed patients (about 1,000). Favoring TRBV28, TRBJ1-2 and TRBJ2-5 was a feature seen in persistent disease.

Germline loops: CDR1 SNHLY, CDR2 FYNNEI. V dropped 1 base and J dropped 10 bases, with 16 bases sitting between them. The CDR3 consists of 15 residues. Arm-PCR of CDR3 regions and iRepertoire HTBI primers were used to build TCR beta libraries. As handled by the study authors: From all samples, identification returned approximately 15 TRBJ and approximately 67 TRBV segments. TCRdb independently ran MiXCR on the multiplex PCR reads; one entry per CDR3 protein. These V and J calls are TCRdb output, not the study's own analysis. The sample includes about 200,000 distinct CDR3 sequences, about 16% of them seen just once. This clonotype was recorded many times. The antigen is undetermined. Regarding time point: newly diagnosed GD, antithyroid drugs for less than 3 months. Preparation of the TCR library used RNA extracted from PBMCs.

The sequencing used peripheral blood mononuclear cells (PBMCs), collected at new diagnosis, from a patient treated with antithyroid drugs. This TCR was sampled from a female donor with Graves disease. V and J are TRBV2 and TRBJ1-4; D not certain. DNA for the CDR3: TGTGCCAGCAGTGAAGTTGGACCGACAAAGGGAAAACTGTTTTTT. Translation: CASSEVGPTKGKLFF. Combining the CDR3 with reference TRBV2 and TRBJ1-4 gives the whole variable domain EPEVTQTPSHQVTQMGQEVILRCVPISNHLYFYWYRQILGQKVEFLVSFYNNEISEKSEIFDDQFSVERPDGSNFTLKIRSTKLEDSAMYFCASSEVGPTKGKLFFGSGTQLSVL.